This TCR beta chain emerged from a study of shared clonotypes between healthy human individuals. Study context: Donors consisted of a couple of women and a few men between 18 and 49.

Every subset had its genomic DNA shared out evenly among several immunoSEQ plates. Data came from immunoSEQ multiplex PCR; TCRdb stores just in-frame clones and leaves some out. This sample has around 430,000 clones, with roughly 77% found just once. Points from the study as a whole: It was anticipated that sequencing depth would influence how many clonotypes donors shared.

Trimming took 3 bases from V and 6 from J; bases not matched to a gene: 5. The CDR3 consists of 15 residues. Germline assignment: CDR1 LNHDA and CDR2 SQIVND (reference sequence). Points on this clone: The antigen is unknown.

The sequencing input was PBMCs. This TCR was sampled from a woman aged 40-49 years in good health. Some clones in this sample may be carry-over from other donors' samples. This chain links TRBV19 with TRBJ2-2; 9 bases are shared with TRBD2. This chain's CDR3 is CASSMLAGSAGELFF. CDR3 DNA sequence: TGTGCCAGTAGTATGCTAGCGGGATCGGCCGGGGAGCTGTTTTTT.